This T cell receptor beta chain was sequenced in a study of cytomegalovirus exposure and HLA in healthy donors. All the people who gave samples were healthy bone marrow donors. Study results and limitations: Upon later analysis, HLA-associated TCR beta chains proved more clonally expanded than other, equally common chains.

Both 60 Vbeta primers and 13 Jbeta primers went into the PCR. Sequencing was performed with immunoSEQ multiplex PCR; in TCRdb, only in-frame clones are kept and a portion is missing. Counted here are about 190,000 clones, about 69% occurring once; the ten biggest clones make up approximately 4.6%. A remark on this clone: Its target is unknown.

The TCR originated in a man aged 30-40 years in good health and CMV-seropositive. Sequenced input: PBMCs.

The CDR3 DNA reads TGTGCCTGGAGCCCGGGAATGGACAATCAGCCCCAGCATTTT. Its protein product is CAWSPGMDNQPQHF. The J gene is TRBJ1-5, the V gene TRBV30; no clear D gene. Trimming pared 3 bases from V and 3 bases from J, leaving 12 bases between. CDR3 length equals 14 residues. Germline CDR1 and CDR2: GTSNPN and SVGIG (reference sequence).